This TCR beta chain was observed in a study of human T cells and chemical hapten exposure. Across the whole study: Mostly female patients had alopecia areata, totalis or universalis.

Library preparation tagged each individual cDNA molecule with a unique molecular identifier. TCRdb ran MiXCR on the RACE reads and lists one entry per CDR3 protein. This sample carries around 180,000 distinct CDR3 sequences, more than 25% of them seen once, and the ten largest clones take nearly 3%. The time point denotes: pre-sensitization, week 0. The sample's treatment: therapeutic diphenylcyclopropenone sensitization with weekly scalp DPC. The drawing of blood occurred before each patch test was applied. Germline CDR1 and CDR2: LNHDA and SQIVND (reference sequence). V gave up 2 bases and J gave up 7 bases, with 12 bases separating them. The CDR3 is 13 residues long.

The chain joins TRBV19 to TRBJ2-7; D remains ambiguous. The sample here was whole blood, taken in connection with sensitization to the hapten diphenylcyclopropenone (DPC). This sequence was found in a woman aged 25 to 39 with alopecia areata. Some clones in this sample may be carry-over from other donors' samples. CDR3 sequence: CASSISPVGEQYF. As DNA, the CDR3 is TGTGCCAGTAGTATAAGTCCCGTTGGGGAGCAGTACTTC.